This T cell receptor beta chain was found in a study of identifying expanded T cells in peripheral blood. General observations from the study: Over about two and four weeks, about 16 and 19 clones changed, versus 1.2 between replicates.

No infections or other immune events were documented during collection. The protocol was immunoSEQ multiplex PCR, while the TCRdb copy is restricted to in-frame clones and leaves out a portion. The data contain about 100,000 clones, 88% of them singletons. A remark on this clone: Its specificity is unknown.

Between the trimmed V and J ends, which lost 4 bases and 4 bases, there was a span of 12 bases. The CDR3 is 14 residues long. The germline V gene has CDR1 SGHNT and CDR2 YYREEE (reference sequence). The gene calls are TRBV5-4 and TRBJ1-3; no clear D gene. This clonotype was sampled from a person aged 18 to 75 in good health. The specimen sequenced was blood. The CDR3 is CASSIRLRGNTIYF. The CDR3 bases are TGTGCCAGCAGCATAAGGCTGCGAGGAAACACCATATATTTT.